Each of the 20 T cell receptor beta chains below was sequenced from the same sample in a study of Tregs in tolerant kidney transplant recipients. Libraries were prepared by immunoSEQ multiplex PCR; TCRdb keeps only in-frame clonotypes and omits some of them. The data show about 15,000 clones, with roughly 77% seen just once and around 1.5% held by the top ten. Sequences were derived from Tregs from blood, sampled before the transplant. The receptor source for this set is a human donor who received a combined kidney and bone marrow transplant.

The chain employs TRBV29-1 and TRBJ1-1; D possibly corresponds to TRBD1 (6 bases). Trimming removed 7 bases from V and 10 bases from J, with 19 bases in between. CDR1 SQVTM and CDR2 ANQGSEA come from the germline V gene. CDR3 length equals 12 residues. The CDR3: CSAPRWGGPAFF. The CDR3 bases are TGCAGCGCCCCTCGGTGGGGGGGCCCAGCTTTCTTT.

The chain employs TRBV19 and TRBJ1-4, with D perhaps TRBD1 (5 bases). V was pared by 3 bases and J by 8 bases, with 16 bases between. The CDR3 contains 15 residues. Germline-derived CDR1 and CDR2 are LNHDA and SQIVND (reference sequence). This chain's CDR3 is CASSIGGTPREKLFF. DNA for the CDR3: TGTGCCAGTAGTATTGGAGGGACCCCGAGGGAAAAACTGTTTTTT.

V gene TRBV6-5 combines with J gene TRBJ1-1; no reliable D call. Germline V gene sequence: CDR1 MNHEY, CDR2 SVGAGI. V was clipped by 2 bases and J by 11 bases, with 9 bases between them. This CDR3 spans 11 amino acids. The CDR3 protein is CASSYATQAFF. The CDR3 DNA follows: TGTGCCAGCAGTTACGCGACACAGGCTTTCTTT.

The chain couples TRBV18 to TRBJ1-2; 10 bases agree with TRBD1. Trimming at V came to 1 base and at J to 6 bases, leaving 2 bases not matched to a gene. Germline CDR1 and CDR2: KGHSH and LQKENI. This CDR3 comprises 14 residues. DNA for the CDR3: TGTGCCAGCTCACCACTGGACAGGGGGGATGGCTACACCTTC. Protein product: CASSPLDRGDGYTF.

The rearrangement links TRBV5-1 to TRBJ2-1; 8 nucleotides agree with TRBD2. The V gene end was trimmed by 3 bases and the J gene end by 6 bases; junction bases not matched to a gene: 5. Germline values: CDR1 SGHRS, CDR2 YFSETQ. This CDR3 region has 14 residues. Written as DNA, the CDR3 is TGCGCCAGCAGCTCGGGACTAGGGGGCAATGAGCAGTTCTTC. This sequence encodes CASSSGLGGNEQFF.

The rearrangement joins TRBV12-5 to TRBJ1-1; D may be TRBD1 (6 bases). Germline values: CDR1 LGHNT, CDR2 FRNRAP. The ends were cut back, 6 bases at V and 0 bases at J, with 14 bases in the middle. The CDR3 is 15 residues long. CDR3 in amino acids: CASGNRVGMNTEAFF. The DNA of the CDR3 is TGTGCTAGTGGGAACAGGGTAGGCATGAACACTGAAGCTTTCTTT.

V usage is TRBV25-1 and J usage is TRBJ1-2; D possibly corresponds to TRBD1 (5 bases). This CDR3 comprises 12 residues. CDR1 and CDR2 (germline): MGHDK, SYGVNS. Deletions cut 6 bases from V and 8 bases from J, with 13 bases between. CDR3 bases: TGTGCCAGCAGCGGGGGTGTGGGAGGCTACACCTTC. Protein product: CASSGGVGGYTF.

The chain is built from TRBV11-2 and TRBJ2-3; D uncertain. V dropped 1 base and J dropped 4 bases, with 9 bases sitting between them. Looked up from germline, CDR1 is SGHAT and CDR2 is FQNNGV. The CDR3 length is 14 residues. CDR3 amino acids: CASSLGGPSDTQYF. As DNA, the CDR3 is TGTGCCAGCAGCTTAGGTGGGCCTTCAGATACGCAGTATTTT.

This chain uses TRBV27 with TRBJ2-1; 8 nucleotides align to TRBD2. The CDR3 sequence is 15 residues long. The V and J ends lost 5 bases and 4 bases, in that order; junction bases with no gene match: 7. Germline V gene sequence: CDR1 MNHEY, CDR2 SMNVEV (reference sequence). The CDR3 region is CASSVGLVGYNEQFF. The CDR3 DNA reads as TGTGCCAGCAGTGTGGGACTAGTGGGGTACAATGAGCAGTTCTTC.

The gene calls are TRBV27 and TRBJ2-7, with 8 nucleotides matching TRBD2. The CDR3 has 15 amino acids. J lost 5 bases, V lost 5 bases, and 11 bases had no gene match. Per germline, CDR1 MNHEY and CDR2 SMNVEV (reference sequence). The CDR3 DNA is TGTGCCAGCAGTACCCGGACTAGCTCCCCTAACGAGCAGTACTTC. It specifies CASSTRTSSPNEQYF.

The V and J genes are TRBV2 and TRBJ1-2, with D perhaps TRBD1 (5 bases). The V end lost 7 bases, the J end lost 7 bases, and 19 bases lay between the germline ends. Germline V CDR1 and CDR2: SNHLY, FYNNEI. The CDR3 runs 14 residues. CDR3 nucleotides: TGTGCCAGCACCCTATCGGGGGGACCCGGTGGCTACACCTTC. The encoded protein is CASTLSGGPGGYTF. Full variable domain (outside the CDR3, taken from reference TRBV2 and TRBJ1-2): EPEVTQTPSHQVTQMGQEVILRCVPISNHLYFYWYRQILGQKVEFLVSFYNNEISEKSEIFDDQFSVERPDGSNFTLKIRSTKLEDSAMYFCASTLSGGPGGYTFGSGTRLTVV.

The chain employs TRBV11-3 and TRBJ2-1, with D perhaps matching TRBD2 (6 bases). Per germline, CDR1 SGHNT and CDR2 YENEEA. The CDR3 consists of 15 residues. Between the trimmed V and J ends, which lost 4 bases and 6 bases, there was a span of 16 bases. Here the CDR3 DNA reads TGTGCCAGCAGCTCCCCGGGAGTTCGCTCCAATGAGCAGTTCTTC. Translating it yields CASSSPGVRSNEQFF.

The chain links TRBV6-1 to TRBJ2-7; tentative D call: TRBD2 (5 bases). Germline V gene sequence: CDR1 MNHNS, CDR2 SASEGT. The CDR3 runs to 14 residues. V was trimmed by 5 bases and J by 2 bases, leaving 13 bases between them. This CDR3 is CASSTSGITYEQYF. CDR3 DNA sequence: TGTGCCAGCAGTACCTCGGGGATAACCTACGAGCAGTACTTC.

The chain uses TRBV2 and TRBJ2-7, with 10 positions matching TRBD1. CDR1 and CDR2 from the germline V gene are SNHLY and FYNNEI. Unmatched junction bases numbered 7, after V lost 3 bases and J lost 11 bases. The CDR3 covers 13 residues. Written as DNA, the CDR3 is TGTGCCAGCAGTGAGGACAGGGGGAGAGCTGAGTACTTC. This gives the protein CASSEDRGRAEYF.

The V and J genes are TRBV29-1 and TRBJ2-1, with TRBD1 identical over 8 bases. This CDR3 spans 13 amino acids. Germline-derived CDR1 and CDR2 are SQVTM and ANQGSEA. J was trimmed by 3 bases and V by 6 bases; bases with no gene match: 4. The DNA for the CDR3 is TGCAGCGTGGGAACAGGGGGCTACAATGAGCAGTTCTTC. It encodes CSVGTGGYNEQFF.

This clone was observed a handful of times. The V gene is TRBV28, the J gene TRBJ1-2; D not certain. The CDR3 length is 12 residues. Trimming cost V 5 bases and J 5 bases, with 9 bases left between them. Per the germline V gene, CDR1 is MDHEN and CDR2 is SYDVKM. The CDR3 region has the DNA TGTGCCAGCAGTACAGTCCCTTATGGCTACACCTTC. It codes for CASSTVPYGYTF.

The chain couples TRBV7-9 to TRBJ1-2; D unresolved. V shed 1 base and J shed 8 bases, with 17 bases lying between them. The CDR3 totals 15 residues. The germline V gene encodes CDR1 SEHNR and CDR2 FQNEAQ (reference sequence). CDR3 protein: CASSLGGDANAGYTF. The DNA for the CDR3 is TGTGCCAGCAGCTTAGGGGGAGACGCGAACGCGGGCTACACCTTC.

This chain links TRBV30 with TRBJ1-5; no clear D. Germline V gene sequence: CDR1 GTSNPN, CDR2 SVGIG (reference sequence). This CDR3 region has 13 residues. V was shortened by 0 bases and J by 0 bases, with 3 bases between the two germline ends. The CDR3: CAWSVNSNQPQHF. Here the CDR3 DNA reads TGTGCCTGGAGTGTTAATAGCAATCAGCCCCAGCATTTT.

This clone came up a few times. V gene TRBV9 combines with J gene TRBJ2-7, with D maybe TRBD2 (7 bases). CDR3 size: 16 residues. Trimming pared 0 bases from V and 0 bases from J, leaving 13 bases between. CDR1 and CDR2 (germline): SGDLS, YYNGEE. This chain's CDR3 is CASSVGGAGASYEQYF. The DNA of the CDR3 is TGTGCCAGCAGCGTAGGGGGGGCGGGAGCCTCCTACGAGCAGTACTTC.

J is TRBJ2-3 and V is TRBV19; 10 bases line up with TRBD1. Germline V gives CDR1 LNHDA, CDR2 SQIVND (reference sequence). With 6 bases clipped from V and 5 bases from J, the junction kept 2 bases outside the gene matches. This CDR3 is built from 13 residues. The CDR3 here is CASSGQGGDTQYF. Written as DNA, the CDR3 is TGTGCCAGTAGCGGACAGGGGGGAGATACGCAGTATTTT.